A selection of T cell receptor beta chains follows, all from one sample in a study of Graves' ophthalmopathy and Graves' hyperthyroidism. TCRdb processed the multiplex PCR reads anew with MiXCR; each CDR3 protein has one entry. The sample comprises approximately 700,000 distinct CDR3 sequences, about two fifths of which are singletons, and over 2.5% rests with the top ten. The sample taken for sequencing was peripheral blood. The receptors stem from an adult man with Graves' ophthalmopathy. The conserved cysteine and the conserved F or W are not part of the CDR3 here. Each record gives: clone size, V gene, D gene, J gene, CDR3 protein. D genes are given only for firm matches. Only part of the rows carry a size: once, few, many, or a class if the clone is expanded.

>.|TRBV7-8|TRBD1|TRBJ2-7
ASSQDVGQGAYEQY
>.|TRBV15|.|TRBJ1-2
ATSRGRENYGYT
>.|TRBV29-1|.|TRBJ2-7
SVAVGTYEQY
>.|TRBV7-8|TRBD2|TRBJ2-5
ASSPTGLAPSETQY
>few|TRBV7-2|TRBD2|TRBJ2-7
ASSLGPGTSGASLREQY
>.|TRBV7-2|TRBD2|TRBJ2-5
ASSPTSGNQETQY
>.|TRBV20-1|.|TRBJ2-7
SASGLSYEQY
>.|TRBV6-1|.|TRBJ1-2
ASSEIPGTSNYGYT
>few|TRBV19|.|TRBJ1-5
ASSLPEGQPQH
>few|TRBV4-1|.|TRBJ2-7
ASSQWGSEGAYEQY
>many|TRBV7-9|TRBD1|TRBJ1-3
ASSLGQGAGNTIY
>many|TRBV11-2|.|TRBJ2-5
ASSLWSQETQY
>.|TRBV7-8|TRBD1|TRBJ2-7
ASLRDRARLTLGEQY
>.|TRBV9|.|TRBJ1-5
ASSATGRPNQPQH
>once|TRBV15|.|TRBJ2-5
ATSRGTGLQPQY
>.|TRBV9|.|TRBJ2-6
ASSSGSGAFSGANVLT
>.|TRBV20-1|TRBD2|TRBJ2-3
SAPPGLGTDTQY
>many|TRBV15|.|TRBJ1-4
ATSSFNEKLF
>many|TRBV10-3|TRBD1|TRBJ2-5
AISEGTAETQY
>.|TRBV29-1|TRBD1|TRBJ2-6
SVRTGENFVLT
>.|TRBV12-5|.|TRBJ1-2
ASGLNRAPYGYT
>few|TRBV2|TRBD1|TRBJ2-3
ASSGTGVSDTQY
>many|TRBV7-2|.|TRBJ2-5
ASSLTTGQWGETQY
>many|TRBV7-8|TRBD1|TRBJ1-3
ASSSSWDSRRNTIY
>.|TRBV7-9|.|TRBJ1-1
ASSRVRTGNTEAF
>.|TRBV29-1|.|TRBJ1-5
SSAGEGNQPQH
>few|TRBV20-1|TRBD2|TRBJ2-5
SGGLGRAYETQY
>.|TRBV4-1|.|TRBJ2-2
ASSQGWMRGGTGELF
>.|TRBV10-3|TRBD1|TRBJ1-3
AISATGGSSGNTIY
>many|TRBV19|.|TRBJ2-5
ASSTVYQETQY